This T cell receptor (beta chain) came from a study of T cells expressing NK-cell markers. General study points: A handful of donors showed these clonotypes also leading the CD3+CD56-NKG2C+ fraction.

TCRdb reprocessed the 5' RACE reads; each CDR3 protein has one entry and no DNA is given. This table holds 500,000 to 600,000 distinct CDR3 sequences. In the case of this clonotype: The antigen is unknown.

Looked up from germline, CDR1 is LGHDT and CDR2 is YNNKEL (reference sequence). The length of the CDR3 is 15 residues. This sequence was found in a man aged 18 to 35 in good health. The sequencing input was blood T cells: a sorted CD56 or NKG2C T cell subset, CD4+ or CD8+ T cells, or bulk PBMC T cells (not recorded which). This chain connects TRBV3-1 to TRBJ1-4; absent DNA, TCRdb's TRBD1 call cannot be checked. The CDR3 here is CASSLRQGGFEKLFF.